Listed below are T cell receptor beta chains from one sample, sequenced in a study of CD8+ T cells in alopecia areata. The method was immunoSEQ multiplex PCR; TCRdb's version includes in-frame clones alone and lacks a portion of them. The profile shows hundreds of thousands of clones, approximately 52% of them singletons. The source material was CD4+ T cells sorted from blood, sampled at week 0. The receptor set was obtained from a human donor with alopecia areata. Both conserved end residues are part of each CDR3. A D gene is named only where the DNA matches it firmly. Not all rows give a size; the values are once, few, many and, for expanded clones, a class.

clone_size: -
v_call: TRBV7-3
j_call: TRBJ2-2
d_call: -
cdr3_aa: CASSRLQGTGELFF
cdr3_nt: TGTGCCAGCAGCCGATTACAGGGCACCGGGGAGCTGTTTTTT

clone_size: -
v_call: TRBV30
j_call: TRBJ2-1
d_call: -
cdr3_aa: CAWSVTAAEQFF
cdr3_nt: TGTGCCTGGAGTGTAACGGCGGCTGAGCAGTTCTTC

clone_size: few
v_call: TRBV25-1
j_call: TRBJ1-1
d_call: TRBD1
cdr3_aa: CASSESRQGQAFF
cdr3_nt: TGTGCCAGCAGTGAATCTCGACAGGGTCAGGCTTTCTTT

clone_size: few
v_call: TRBV7-2
j_call: TRBJ1-2
d_call: -
cdr3_aa: CASSLSALNYGYTF
cdr3_nt: TGTGCCAGCAGCTTATCCGCCTTAAACTATGGCTACACCTTC

clone_size: -
v_call: TRBV30
j_call: TRBJ2-1
d_call: -
cdr3_aa: CAWNKGWRAGHSYNEQFF
cdr3_nt: TGTGCCTGGAATAAAGGTTGGAGGGCGGGACACTCCTACAATGAGCAGTTCTTC

clone_size: many
v_call: TRBV5-1
j_call: TRBJ2-1
d_call: TRBD2
cdr3_aa: CASRLTSGVNNEQFF
cdr3_nt: TGCGCCAGCAGATTGACTAGCGGGGTTAACAATGAGCAGTTCTTC

clone_size: few
v_call: TRBV18
j_call: TRBJ2-5
d_call: -
cdr3_aa: CASSPSGRETQYF
cdr3_nt: TGTGCCAGCTCACCATCGGGACGGGAGACCCAGTACTTC

clone_size: -
v_call: TRBV2
j_call: TRBJ2-1
d_call: -
cdr3_aa: CASSPKNEQFF
cdr3_nt: TGTGCCAGCAGCCCCAAAAATGAGCAGTTCTTC

clone_size: -
v_call: TRBV10-3
j_call: TRBJ1-5
d_call: -
cdr3_aa: CATRDLEGNQPQHF
cdr3_nt: TGTGCCACCCGGGACCTAGAAGGCAATCAGCCCCAGCATTTT

clone_size: -
v_call: TRBV19
j_call: TRBJ2-7
d_call: TRBD2
cdr3_aa: CASSAGSAGGSEQYF
cdr3_nt: TGTGCCAGTAGTGCGGGGTCGGCGGGAGGATCCGAGCAGTACTTC

clone_size: -
v_call: TRBV29-1
j_call: TRBJ1-2
d_call: -
cdr3_aa: CSVLQRAGYTF
cdr3_nt: TGCAGCGTTCTACAGAGGGCTGGCTACACCTTC